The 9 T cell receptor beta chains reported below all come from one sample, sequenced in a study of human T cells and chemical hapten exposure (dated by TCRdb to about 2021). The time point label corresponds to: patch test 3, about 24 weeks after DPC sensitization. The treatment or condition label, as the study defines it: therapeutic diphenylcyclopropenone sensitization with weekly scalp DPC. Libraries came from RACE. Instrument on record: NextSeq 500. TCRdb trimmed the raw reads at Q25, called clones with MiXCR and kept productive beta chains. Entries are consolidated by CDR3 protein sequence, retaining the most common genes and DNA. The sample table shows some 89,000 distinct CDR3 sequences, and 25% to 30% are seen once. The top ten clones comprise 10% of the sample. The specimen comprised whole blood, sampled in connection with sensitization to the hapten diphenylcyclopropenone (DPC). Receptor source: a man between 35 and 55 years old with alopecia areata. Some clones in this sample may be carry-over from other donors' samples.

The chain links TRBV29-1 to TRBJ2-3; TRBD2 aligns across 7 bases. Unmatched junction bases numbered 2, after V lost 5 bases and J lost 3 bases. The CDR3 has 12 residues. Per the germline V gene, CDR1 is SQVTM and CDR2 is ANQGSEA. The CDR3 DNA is TGCAGCGTTCGACTAGCTACAGATACGCAGTATTTT. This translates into CSVRLATDTQYF.

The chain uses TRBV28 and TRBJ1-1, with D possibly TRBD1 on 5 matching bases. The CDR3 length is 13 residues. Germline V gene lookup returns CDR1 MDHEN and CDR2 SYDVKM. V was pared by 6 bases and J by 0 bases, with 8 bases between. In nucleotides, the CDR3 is TGTGCCAGCAGCGGGGGGTTGAACACTGAAGCTTTCTTT. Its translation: CASSGGLNTEAFF.

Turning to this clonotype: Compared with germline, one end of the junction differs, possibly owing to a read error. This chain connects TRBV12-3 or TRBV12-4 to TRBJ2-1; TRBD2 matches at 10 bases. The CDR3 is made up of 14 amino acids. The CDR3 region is CAGSQLAGPNEQFF. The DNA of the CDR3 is TGTGCCGGCAGCCAACTAGCGGGACCCAATGAGCAGTTCTTC.

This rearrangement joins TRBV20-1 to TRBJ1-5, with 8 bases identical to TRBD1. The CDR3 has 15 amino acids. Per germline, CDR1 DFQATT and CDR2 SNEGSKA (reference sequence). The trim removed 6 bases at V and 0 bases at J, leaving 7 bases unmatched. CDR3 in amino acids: CSAKDRVISNQPQHF. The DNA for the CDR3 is TGCAGTGCCAAGGACAGGGTTATTAGCAATCAGCCCCAGCATTTT.

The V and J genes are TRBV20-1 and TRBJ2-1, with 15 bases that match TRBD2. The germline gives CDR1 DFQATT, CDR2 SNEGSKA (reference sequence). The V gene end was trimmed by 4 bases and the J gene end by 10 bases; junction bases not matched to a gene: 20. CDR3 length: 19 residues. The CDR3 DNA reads TGCAGTGCTATCATAGATAATCGAGGGACTAGCGGGAGGTTGTGGGAGCAGTTCTTC. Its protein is CSAIIDNRGTSGRLWEQFF.

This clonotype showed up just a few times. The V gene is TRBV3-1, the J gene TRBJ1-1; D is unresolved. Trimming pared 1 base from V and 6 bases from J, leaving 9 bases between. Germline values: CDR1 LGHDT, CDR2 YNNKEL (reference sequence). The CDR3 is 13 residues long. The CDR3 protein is CASSQVGSSEAFF. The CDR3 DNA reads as TGTGCCAGCAGCCAAGTTGGGTCGTCTGAAGCTTTCTTT.

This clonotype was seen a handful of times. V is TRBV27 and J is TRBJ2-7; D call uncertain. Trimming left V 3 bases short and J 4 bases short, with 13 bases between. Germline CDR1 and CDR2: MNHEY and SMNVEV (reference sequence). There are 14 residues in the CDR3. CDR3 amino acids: CASSFGNPKYEQYF. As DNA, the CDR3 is TGTGCCAGCAGTTTTGGGAATCCCAAATACGAGCAGTACTTC.

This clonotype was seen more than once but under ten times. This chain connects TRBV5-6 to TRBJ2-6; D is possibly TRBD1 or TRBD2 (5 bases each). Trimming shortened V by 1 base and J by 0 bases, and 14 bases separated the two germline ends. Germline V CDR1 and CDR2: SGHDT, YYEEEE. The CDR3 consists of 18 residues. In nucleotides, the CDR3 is TGTGCCAGCAGCTTGAAAGGGGAGTGGATCTCTGGGGCCAACGTCCTGACTTTC. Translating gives CASSLKGEWISGANVLTF.

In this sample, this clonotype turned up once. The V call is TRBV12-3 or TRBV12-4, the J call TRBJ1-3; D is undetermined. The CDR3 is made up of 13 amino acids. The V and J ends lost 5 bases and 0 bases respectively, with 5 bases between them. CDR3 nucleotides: TGTGCCAGCAGTCAGAGCTCTGGAAACACCATATATTTT. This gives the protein CASSQSSGNTIYF.